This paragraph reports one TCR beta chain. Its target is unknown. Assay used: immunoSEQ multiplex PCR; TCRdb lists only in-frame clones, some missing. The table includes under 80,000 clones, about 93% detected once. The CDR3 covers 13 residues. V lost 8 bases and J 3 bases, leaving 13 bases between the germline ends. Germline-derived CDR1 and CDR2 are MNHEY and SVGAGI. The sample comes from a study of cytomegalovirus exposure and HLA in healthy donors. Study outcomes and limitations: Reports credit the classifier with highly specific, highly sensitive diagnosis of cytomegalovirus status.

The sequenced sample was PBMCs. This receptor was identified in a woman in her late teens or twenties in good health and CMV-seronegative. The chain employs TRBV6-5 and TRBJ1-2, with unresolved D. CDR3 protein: CASHRRRDYGYTF. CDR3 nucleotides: TGTGCCAGCCATAGGAGACGGGACTATGGCTACACCTTC.